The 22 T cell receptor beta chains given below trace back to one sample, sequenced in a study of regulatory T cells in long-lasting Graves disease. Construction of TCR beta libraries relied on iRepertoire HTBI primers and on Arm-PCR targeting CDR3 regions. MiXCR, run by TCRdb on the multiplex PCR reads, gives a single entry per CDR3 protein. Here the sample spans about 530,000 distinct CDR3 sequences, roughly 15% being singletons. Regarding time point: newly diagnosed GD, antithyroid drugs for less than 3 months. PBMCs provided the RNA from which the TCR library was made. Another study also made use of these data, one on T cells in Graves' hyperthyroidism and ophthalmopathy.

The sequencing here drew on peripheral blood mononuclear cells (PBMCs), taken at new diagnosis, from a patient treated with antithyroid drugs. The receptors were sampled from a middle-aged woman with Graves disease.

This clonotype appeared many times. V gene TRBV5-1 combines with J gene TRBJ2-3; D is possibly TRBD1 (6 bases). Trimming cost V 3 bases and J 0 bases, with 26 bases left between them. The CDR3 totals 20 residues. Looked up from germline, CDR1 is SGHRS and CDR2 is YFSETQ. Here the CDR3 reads CASSSDPDRYIPSSTDTQYF. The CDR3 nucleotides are TGCGCCAGCAGCTCGGACCCCGACAGGTATATCCCCTCCAGCACAGATACGCAGTATTTT.

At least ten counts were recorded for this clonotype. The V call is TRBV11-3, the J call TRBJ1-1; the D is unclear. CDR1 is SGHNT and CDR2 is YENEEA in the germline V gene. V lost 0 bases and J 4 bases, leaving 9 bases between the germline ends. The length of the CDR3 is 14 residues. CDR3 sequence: CASSLDGGPTEAFF. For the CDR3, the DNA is TGTGCCAGCAGCTTAGACGGAGGCCCCACTGAAGCTTTCTTT.

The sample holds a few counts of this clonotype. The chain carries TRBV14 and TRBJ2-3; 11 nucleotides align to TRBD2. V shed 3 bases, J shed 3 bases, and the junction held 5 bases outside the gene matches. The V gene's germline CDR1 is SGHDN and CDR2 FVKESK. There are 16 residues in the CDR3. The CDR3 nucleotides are TGTGCCAGCAGCCAGACTAGCGGGGTATGGACAGATACGCAGTATTTT. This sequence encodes CASSQTSGVWTDTQYF.

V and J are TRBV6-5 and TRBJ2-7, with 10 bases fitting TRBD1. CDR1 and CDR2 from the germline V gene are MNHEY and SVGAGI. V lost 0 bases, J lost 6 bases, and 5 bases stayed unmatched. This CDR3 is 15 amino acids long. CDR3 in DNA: TGTGCCAGCAGTTACTCCCGGGGACAGGGGTTCGAGCAGTACTTC. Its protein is CASSYSRGQGFEQYF.

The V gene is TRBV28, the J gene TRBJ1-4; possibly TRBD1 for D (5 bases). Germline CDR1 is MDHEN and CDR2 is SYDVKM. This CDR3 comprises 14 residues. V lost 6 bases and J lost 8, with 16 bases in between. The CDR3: CASRLPGPGEKLFF. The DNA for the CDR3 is TGTGCCAGCAGGCTACCGGGACCCGGGGAAAAACTGTTTTTT.

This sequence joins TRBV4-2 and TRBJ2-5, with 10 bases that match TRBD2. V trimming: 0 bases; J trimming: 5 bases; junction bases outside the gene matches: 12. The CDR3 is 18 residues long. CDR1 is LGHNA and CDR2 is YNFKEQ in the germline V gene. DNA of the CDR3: TGTGCCAGCAGCCAAGATTGGCTAGCGGGGGCCGGGGGGGAGACCCAGTACTTC. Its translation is CASSQDWLAGAGGETQYF.

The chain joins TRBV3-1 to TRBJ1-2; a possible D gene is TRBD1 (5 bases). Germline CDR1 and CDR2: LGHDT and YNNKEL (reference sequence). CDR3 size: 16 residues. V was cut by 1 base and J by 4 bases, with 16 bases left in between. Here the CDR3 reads CASSQGRAFGPYGYTF. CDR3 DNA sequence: TGTGCCAGCAGCCAAGGCAGGGCATTCGGACCCTATGGCTACACCTTC. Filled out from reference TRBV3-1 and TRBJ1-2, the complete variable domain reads DTAVSQTPKYLVTQMGNDKSIKCEQNLGHDTMYWYKQDSKKFLKIMFSYNNKELIINETVPNRFSPKSPDKAHLNLHINSLELGDSAVYFCASSQGRAFGPYGYTFGSGTRLTVV.

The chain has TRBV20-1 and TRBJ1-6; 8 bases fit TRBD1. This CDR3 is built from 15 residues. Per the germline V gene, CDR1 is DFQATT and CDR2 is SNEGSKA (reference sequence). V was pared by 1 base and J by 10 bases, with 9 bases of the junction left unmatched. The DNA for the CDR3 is TGCAGTGCTAGAGCTTCCGGGACAGGCCGGTCACCCCTCCACTTT. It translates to CSARASGTGRSPLHF.

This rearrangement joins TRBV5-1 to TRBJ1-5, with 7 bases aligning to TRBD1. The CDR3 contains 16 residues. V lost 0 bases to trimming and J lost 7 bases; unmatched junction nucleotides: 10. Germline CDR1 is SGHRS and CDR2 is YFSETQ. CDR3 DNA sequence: TGCGCCAGCAGCTTGGATGGGGGGCCAGGGGGACAGCCCCAGCATTTT. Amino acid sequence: CASSLDGGPGGQPQHF.

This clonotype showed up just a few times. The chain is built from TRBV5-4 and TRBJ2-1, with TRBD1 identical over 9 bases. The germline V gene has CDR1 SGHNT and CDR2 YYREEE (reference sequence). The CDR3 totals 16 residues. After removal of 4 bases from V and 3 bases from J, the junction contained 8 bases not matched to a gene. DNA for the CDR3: TGTGCCAGCAGCGATATGACAGGGGGACGCTACAATGAGCAGTTCTTC. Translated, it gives CASSDMTGGRYNEQFF.

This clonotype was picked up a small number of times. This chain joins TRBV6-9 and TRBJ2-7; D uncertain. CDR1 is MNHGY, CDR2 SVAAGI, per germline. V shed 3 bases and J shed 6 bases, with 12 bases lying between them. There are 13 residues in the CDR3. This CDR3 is CASSYRPGSEQYF. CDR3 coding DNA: TGTGCCAGCAGTTACAGGCCGGGCTCCGAGCAGTACTTC.

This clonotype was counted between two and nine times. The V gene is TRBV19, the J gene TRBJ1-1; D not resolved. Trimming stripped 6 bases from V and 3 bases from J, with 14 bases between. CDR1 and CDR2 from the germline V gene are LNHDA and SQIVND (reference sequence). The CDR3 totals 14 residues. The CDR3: CASRTDGLYTEAFF. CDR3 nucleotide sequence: TGTGCCAGTAGGACCGACGGACTCTACACTGAAGCTTTCTTT.

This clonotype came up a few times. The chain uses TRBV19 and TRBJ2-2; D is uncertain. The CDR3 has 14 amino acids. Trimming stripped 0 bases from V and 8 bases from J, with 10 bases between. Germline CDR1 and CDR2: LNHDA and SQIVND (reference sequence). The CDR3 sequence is CASSIDQSAGELFF. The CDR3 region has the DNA TGTGCCAGTAGTATAGACCAGTCCGCTGGGGAGCTGTTTTTT.

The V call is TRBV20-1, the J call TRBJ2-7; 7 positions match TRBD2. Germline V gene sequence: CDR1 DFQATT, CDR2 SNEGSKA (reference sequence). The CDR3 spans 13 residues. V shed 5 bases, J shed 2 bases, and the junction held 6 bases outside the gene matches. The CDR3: CSAQRGDTYEQYF. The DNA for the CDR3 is TGCAGTGCTCAGCGGGGCGATACCTACGAGCAGTACTTC.

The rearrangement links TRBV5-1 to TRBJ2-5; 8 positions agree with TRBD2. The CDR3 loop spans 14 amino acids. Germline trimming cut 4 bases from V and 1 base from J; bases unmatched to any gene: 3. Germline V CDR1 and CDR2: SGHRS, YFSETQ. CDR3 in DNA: TGCGCCAGCAGCGCCGGGGGGGCCCAAGAGACCCAGTACTTC. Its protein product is CASSAGGAQETQYF.

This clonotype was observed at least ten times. The CDR3 nucleotides read TGTGCCAGCAGCCAAATCCTTACAGGGCTCTCCGAGCAGTACTTC. Translation gives CASSQILTGLSEQYF. J is TRBJ2-3 and V is TRBV3-1, with D possibly matching TRBD1 (6 bases). Judging by the DNA end, TRBJ2-7 fits better; the J call may be wrong. Per the germline V gene, CDR1 is LGHDT and CDR2 is YNNKEL (reference sequence). The CDR3 totals 15 residues.

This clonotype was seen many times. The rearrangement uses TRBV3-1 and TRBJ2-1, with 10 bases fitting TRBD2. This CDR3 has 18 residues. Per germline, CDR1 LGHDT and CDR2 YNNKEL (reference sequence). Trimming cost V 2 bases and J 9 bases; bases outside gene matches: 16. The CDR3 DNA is TGTGCCAGCAGCCAATCTAGCGGGGGTACCTTCACAATAGGTGAGCAGTTCTTC. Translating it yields CASSQSSGGTFTIGEQFF.

DNA of the CDR3: TGTGCCAGCAGCTTAGCCCGAACAGGAGGGATCTCCTATAATTCACCCCTCCACTTT. Translation gives CASSLARTGGISYNSPLHF. The chain employs TRBV7-2 and TRBJ1-6, with D tentatively TRBD1 (5 bases). Germline V CDR1 and CDR2: SGHTA, FQGNSA. The V end was cut by 0 bases, the J end by 0 bases, with 15 bases between. This CDR3 comprises 19 residues.

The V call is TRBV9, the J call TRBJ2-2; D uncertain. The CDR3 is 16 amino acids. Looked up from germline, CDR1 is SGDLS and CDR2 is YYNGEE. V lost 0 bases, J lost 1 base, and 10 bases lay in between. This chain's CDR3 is CASSVGALLNTGELFF. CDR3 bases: TGTGCCAGCAGCGTAGGGGCACTCTTGAACACCGGGGAGCTGTTTTTT.

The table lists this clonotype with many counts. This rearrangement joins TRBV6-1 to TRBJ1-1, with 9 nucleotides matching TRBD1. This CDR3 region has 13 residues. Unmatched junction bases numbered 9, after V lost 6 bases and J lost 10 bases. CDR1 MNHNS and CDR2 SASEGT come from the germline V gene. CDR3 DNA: TGTGCCAGCAGCCCGGGACAGGGAAGGGGAGCTTTCTTT. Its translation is CASSPGQGRGAFF.

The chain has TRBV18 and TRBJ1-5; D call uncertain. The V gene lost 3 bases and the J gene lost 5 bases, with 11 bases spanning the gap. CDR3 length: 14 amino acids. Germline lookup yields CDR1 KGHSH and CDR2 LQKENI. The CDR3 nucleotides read TGTGCCAGCTCACCTAAACCACCTGATCAGCCCCAGCATTTT. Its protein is CASSPKPPDQPQHF.

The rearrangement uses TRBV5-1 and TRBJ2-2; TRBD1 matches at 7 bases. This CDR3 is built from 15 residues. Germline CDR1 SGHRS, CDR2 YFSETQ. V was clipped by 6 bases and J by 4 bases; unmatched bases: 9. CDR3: CASTRQGESTGELFF. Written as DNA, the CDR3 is TGCGCCAGCACTAGGCAGGGGGAGTCCACCGGGGAGCTGTTTTTT.